This passage covers 16 T cell receptor beta chains from one sample sequenced in a study of Graves' ophthalmopathy and Graves' hyperthyroidism. Amplification of the TCR beta CDR3 regions used RNA transcripts (as template). First-round RT-PCR employed HTBI primers, with a second-round multiplex PCR after it. TCRdb independently ran MiXCR on the multiplex PCR reads; one entry per CDR3 protein. The sample lists hundreds of thousands of distinct CDR3 sequences; 40% were seen once. Sequenced input: peripheral blood. The receptors stem from an adult man with Graves' ophthalmopathy.

The chain has TRBV15 and TRBJ1-6; no clear D gene. V was trimmed by 0 bases and J by 5 bases, leaving 2 bases between them. Looked up from germline, CDR1 is LNHNV and CDR2 is YYDKDF (reference sequence). The CDR3 covers 13 residues. The CDR3 here is CATSREHNSPLHF. CDR3 in DNA: TGTGCCACCAGCAGAGAGCATAATTCACCCCTCCACTTT.

This chain links TRBV7-9 with TRBJ2-7, with D maybe TRBD1 (5 bases). The length of the CDR3 is 15 residues. Germline lookup yields CDR1 SEHNR and CDR2 FQNEAQ (reference sequence). V was shortened by 0 bases and J by 3 bases, with 12 bases between the two germline ends. In DNA form, the CDR3 reads TGTGCCAGCAGCTTAGCTTCAGGGATCTTCTACGAGCAGTACTTC. Its protein product is CASSLASGIFYEQYF.

This clonotype occurred a few times. The chain uses TRBV7-9 and TRBJ2-5, with D perhaps TRBD2 (5 bases). V gave up 5 bases and J gave up 2 bases, with 15 bases separating them. CDR1 and CDR2 (germline): SEHNR, FQNEAQ (reference sequence). The CDR3 length is 15 residues. The CDR3 DNA follows: TGTGCCAGCAGCCAAGTTGCGGGCCAACAAGAGACCCAGTACTTC. As protein: CASSQVAGQQETQYF.

This clonotype was recorded a few times. This chain connects TRBV12-3 or TRBV12-4 to TRBJ2-7, with 8 bases identical to TRBD1. J lost 1 base, V lost 6 bases, and 5 bases had no gene match. The CDR3 has 14 residues. The CDR3 spells CASRLRQGSYEQYF. As DNA, the CDR3 is TGTGCCAGCAGACTCCGACAGGGGTCCTACGAGCAGTACTTC.

V is TRBV7-2 and J is TRBJ1-6, with D tentatively TRBD1 (6 bases). The CDR3 runs 16 residues. The V gene lost 6 bases and the J gene lost 9 bases, with 21 bases spanning the gap. CDR1 SGHTA and CDR2 FQGNSA come from the germline V gene. For the CDR3, the DNA is TGTGCCAGCAGGGGTACAGGGTTAGATAAGGGTTCACCCCTCCACTTT. Protein product: CASRGTGLDKGSPLHF.

The gene calls are TRBV7-9 and TRBJ2-1, with TRBD2 as a possible D gene (5 bases). The CDR3 spans 13 residues. Germline CDR1 reads SEHNR; CDR2 reads FQNEAQ (reference sequence). V gave up 2 bases and J gave up 6 bases, with 8 bases separating them. CDR3 sequence (DNA): TGTGCCAGCAGCTTACCTAGCAGCAATGAGCAGTTCTTC. This sequence encodes CASSLPSSNEQFF. The complete variable domain, with remaining parts taken from reference TRBV7-9 and TRBJ2-1, reads DTGVSQNPRHKITKRGQNVTFRCDPISEHNRLYWYRQTLGQGPEFLTYFQNEAQLEKSRLLSDRFSAERPKGSFSTLEIQRTEQGDSAMYLCASSLPSSNEQFFGPGTRLTVL.

This clonotype was counted many times. The chain joins TRBV12-3 or TRBV12-4 to TRBJ1-1; D ambiguous. CDR3 length: 12 amino acids. Trimming took off 4 bases at V and 5 bases at J, with 8 bases between the two ends. The CDR3 loop is CASSSEWTEAFF. The CDR3 bases are TGTGCCAGCAGTTCAGAGTGGACTGAAGCTTTCTTT.

This clonotype has just one count. The rearrangement joins TRBV29-1 to TRBJ1-2, with 7 bases matching TRBD1. The germline gives CDR1 SQVTM, CDR2 ANQGSEA. The CDR3 totals 12 residues. Germline trimming cut 6 bases from V and 6 bases from J; bases unmatched to any gene: 7. CDR3 residues: CSVRQGRDGYTF. For the CDR3, the DNA is TGCAGCGTCCGACAGGGAAGGGATGGCTACACCTTC.

As concerns this clonotype: One junction end does not reproduce the germline sequence, and a read error may be involved. The chain links TRBV10-3 to TRBJ2-5; the D gene is possibly TRBD2 (5 bases). The CDR3 length is 15 residues. CDR1 is ENHRY, CDR2 SYGVKD, per germline. CDR3 region: CASSYRGREQETQYF. The CDR3 nucleotides read TGTGCCAGCAGTTACCGGGGTCGGGAACAAGAGACCCAGTACTTC.

This chain joins TRBV30 and TRBJ2-7, with 7 bases lining up with TRBD1. The V and J ends lost 4 bases and 2 bases, in that order; junction bases with no gene match: 8. Per germline, CDR1 GTSNPN and CDR2 SVGIG (reference sequence). The CDR3 has 14 residues. CDR3 coding DNA: TGTGCCTGGACTCACAGGGGTTTGACCTACGAGCAGTACTTC. Protein product: CAWTHRGLTYEQYF.

Worth noting for this clonotype: The junction differs from germline at one of its ends, possibly a read error. The V call is TRBV6-1, the J call TRBJ2-7; D remains unclear. The CDR3 sequence is 13 residues long. CDR1 MNHNS and CDR2 SASEGT come from the germline V gene. The CDR3 coding sequence is TGCGCCAGCAGCCACGACCGGCGTAACGAGCAGTACTTC. This translates into CASSHDRRNEQYF.

About this clonotype: The CDR3 does not end in the conserved phenylalanine or tryptophan, so this is likely a read error. The CDR3 is CASSPAGGGYTL. The CDR3, as DNA: TGTGCCAGCAGCCCGGCGGGCGGTGGCTACACCCTC. The chain is built from TRBV7-2 and TRBJ1-2; D not certain. V lost 5 bases and J lost 7, with 11 bases in between. CDR3 size: 12 residues. Looked up from germline, CDR1 is SGHTA and CDR2 is FQGNSA.

This clonotype was recorded many times. The rearrangement uses TRBV20-1 and TRBJ1-6, with 7 bases fitting TRBD1. CDR3 length equals 13 residues. V was pared by 3 bases and J by 7 bases, with 3 bases of the junction left unmatched. CDR1 and CDR2 from the germline V gene are DFQATT and SNEGSKA (reference sequence). The CDR3 DNA sequence: TGCAGTGCTAGGCAACAGGGGAATTCACCCCTCCACTTT. It codes for CSARQQGNSPLHF.

The chain employs TRBV29-1 and TRBJ2-2; possible D gene TRBD2, 5 bases. CDR3 length: 15 residues. The ends were cut back, 7 bases at V and 0 bases at J, with 15 bases in the middle. CDR1 and CDR2 from the germline V gene are SQVTM and ANQGSEA. CDR3 in amino acids: CSASLGSANTGELFF. The DNA for the CDR3 is TGCAGCGCGAGCTTAGGGAGCGCGAACACCGGGGAGCTGTTTTTT.

The genes are TRBV7-2 and TRBJ2-4; the match to TRBD1 covers 8 bases. Looked up from germline, CDR1 is SGHTA and CDR2 is FQGNSA. Trimming cost V 4 bases and J 8 bases; bases outside gene matches: 4. This CDR3 region has 13 residues. Here the CDR3 DNA reads TGTGCCAGCAGCTCACAGGGGGATGACATTCAGTACTTC. Protein: CASSSQGDDIQYF.

With respect to this clonotype: In this CDR3 the conserved last residue, phenylalanine or tryptophan, is missing, so a read error is likely. The chain links TRBV12-3 or TRBV12-4 to TRBJ1-1, with D possibly TRBD1 on 5 matching bases. Trimming left V 5 bases short and J 5 bases short, with 15 bases between. The CDR3 is 14 residues long. CDR3 amino acids: CASSPAGPVTEAFS. In DNA form, the CDR3 reads TGTGCCAGCAGTCCGGCAGGGCCGGTGACTGAAGCTTTCTCT.